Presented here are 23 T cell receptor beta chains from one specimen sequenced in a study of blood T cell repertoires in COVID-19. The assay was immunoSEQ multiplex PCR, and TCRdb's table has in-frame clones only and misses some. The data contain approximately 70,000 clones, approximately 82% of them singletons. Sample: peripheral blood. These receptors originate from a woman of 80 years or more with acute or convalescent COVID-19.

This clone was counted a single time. In DNA form, the CDR3 reads TGTGCCAGCAGTCCCCGAGAGCGGGGCACAGATACGCAGTATTTT. The encoded protein is CASSPRERGTDTQYF. J is TRBJ2-3 and V is TRBV2; tentatively, D is TRBD2 (6 bases). There are 15 residues in the CDR3. Germline CDR1 and CDR2: SNHLY and FYNNEI. With 5 bases removed from V and 1 base from J, the gap between germline ends came to 13 bases.

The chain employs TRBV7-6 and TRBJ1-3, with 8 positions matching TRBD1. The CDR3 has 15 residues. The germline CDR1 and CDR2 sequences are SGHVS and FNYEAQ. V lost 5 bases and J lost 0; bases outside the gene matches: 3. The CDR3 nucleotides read TGTGCCAGCAGCCGAGACAGGGGCTCTGGAAACACCATATATTTT. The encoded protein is CASSRDRGSGNTIYF.

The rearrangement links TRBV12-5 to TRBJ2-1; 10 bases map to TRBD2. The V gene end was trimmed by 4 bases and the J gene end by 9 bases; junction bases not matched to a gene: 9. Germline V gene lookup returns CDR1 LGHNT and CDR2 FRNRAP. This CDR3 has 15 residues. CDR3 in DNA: TGTGCTAGTGGTTCCGCGAGCGGGGGGGCCTTTGAGCAGTTCTTC. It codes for CASGSASGGAFEQFF.

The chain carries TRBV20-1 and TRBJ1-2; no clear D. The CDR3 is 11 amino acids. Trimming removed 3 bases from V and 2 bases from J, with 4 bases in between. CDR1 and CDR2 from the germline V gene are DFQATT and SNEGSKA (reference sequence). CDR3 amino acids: CSASPNYGYTF. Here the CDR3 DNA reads TGCAGTGCTAGCCCGAACTATGGCTACACCTTC.

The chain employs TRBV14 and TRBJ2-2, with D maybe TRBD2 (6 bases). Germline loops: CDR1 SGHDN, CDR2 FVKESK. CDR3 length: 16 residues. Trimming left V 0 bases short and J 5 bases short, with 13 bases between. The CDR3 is CASSQDGGLRTGELFF. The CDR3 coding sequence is TGTGCCAGCAGCCAAGATGGGGGGTTGAGGACCGGGGAGCTGTTTTTT. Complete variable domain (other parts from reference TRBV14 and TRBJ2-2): EAGVTQFPSHSVIEKGQTVTLRCDPISGHDNLYWYRRVMGKEIKFLLHFVKESKQDESGMPNNRFLAERTGGTYSTLKVQPAELEDSGVYFCASSQDGGLRTGELFFGEGSRLTVL.

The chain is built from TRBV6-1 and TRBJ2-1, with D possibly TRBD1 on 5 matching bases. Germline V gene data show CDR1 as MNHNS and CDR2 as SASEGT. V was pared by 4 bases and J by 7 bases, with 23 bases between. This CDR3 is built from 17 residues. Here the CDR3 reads CASSVVARRTRPNEQFF. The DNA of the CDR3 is TGTGCCAGCAGTGTGGTCGCACGCCGGACACGTCCTAATGAGCAGTTCTTC.

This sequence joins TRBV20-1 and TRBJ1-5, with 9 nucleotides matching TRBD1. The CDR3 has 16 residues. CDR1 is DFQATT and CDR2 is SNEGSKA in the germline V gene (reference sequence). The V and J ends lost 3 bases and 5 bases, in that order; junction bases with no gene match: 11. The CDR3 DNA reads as TGCAGTGCTAGTGGGGGGACAGGGCTCGGAGATCAGCCCCAGCATTTT. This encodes CSASGGTGLGDQPQHF.

The CDR3 loop is CASSPMTGGWDTEAFF. The DNA for the CDR3 is TGCGCCAGCAGCCCGATGACAGGGGGCTGGGACACTGAAGCTTTCTTT. The chain recombines TRBV5-1 with TRBJ1-1; 10 bases are a match to TRBD1. Germline lookup yields CDR1 SGHRS and CDR2 YFSETQ. This CDR3 comprises 16 residues. J gave up 3 bases and V 4 bases, and 9 bases lay outside the gene matches.

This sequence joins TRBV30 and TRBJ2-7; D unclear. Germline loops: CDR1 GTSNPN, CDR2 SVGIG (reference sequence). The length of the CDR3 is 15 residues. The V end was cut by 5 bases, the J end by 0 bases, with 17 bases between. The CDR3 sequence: CAWFPTGASSYEQYF. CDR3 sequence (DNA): TGTGCCTGGTTCCCAACGGGTGCGAGCTCCTACGAGCAGTACTTC.

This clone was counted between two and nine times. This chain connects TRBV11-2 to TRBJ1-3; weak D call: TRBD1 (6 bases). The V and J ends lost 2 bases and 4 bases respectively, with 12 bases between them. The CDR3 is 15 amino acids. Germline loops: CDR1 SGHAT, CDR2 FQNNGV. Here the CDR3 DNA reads TGTGCCAGCAGCTTACACAGGGTATACGGAAACACCATATATTTT. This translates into CASSLHRVYGNTIYF.

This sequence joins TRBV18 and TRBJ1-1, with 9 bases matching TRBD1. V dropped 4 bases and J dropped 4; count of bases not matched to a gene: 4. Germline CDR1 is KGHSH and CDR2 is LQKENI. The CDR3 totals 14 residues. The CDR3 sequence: CASSLDRGGTEAFF. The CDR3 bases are TGTGCCAGCTCACTGGACAGGGGCGGCACTGAAGCTTTCTTT.

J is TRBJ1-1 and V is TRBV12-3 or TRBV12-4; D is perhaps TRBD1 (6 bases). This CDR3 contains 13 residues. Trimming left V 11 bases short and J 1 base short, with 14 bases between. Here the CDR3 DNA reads TGTGCCTCGGGGGGCGATCAGAACACTGAAGCTTTCTTT. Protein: CASGGDQNTEAFF.

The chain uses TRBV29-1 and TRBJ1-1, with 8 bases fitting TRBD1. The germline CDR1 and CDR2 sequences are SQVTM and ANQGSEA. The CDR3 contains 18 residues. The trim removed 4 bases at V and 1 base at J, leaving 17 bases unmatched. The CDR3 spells CSVGPRSWDRRGNTEAFF. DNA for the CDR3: TGCAGCGTTGGACCAAGATCCTGGGACAGGCGGGGGAACACTGAAGCTTTCTTT. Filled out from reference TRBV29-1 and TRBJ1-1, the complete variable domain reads SAVISQKPSRDICQRGTSLTIQCQVDSQVTMMFWYRQQPGQSLTLIATANQGSEATYESGFVIDKFPISRPNLTFSTLTVSNMSPEDSSIYLCSVGPRSWDRRGNTEAFFGQGTRLTVV.

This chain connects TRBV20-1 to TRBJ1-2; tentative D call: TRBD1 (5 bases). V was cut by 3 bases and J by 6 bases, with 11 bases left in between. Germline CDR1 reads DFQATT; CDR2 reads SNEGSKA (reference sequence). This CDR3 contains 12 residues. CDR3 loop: CSASRRADGYTF. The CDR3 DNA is TGCAGTGCTAGTCGCAGGGCCGATGGCTACACCTTC.

The CDR3 sequence is CASSPDRTEYGYTF. Here the CDR3 DNA reads TGTGCCAGCTCACCCGACAGGACGGAATATGGCTACACCTTC. The J gene is TRBJ1-2, the V gene TRBV18, with D possibly TRBD1 on 6 matching bases. V was shortened by 3 bases and J by 5 bases, with 13 bases between the two germline ends. The CDR3 has 14 amino acids. Germline assignment: CDR1 KGHSH and CDR2 LQKENI.

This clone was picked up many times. CDR3 DNA sequence: TGTGCCAGCAGCGAACAGGGGTCTGGAAACACCATATATTTT. As protein: CASSEQGSGNTIYF. The chain is built from TRBV3-1 (or the pseudogene TRBV3-2) and TRBJ1-3, with 7 bases lining up with TRBD1. CDR3 length: 14 residues. The V gene end was trimmed by 5 bases and the J gene end by 1 base; junction bases not matched to a gene: 2. In germline, CDR1 is LGHDT, CDR2 YNNKEL (reference sequence).

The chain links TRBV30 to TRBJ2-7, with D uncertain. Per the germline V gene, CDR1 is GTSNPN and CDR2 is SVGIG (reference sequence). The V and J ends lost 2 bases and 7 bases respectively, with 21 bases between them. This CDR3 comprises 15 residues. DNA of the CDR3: TGTGCCTGGAGTCCCGGGTCCCTCCCTGCTTGGGAGCAGTACTTC. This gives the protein CAWSPGSLPAWEQYF.

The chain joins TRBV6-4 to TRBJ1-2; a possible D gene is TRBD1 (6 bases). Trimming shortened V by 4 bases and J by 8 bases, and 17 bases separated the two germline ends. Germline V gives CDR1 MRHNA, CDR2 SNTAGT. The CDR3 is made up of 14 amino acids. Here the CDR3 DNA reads TGTGCCAGCAGTGGGGACAATCGGGGGGTCGGCTACACCTTC. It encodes CASSGDNRGVGYTF.

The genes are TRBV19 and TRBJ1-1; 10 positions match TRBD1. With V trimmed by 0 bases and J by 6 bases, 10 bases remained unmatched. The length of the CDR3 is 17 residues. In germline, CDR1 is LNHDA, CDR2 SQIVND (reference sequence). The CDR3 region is CASSIDPWTGGLAEAFF. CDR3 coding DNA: TGTGCCAGTAGTATAGATCCGTGGACAGGGGGTCTGGCTGAAGCTTTCTTT.

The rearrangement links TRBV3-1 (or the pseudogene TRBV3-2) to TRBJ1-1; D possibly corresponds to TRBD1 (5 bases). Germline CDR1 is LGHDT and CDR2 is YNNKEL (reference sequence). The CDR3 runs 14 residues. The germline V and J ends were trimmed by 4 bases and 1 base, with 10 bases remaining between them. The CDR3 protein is CASSRLTGNTEAFF. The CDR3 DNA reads TGTGCCAGCAGCCGGCTAACAGGGAACACTGAAGCTTTCTTT.

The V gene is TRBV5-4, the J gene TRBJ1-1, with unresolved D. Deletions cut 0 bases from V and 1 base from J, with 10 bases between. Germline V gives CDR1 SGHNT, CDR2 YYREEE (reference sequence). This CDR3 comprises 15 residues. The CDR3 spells CASSLGLSWNTEAFF. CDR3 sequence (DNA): TGTGCCAGCAGCTTGGGACTCAGTTGGAACACTGAAGCTTTCTTT.

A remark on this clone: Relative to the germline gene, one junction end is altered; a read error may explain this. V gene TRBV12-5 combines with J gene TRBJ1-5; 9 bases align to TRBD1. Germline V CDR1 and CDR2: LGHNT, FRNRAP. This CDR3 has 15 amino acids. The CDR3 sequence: CASGLGTGSLAPQHF. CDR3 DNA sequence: TGTGCTAGTGGCTTGGGGACAGGGTCCCTAGCACCCCAGCATTTT.

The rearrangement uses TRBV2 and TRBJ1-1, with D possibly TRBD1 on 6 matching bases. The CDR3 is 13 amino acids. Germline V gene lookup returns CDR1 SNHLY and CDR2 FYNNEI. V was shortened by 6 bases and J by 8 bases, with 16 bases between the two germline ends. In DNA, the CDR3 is TGTGCCAGCAGGTACGACAGGATGTCGGAAGCTTTCTTT. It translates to CASRYDRMSEAFF. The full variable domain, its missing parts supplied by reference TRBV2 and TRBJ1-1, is EPEVTQTPSHQVTQMGQEVILRCVPISNHLYFYWYRQILGQKVEFLVSFYNNEISEKSEIFDDQFSVERPDGSNFTLKIRSTKLEDSAMYFCASRYDRMSEAFFGQGTRLTVV.